This TCR beta chain was sequenced during a study of neoadjuvant nivolumab and ipilimumab in lung cancer. Whole-study context: Patients got nivolumab 3 mg/kg on days 1, 15 and 29; combination added ipilimumab 1 mg/kg day 1.

Findings of the study overall: Pathologic regression was not significantly tied to TCR clonality. Pretherapy blood TCR richness correlated positively with resected tumor richness. Resected tumors had greater TCR richness and clonality than uninvolved lung.

This clone was counted between two and nine times. The antigen remains undetermined. Only in-frame clones appear in the TCRdb table, and some are missing; sequencing was by immunoSEQ multiplex PCR. This table holds around 13,000 clones, around 70% found once. CDR1 is GTSNPN, CDR2 SVGIG, per germline (reference sequence). The CDR3 has 13 residues. The ends were cut back, 0 bases at V and 5 bases at J, with 10 bases in the middle. The clonotype was recovered from an adult with non-small cell lung cancer. This sample comprised peripheral blood, obtained after neoadjuvant nivolumab, alone or with ipilimumab, at or shortly before surgery. This sequence joins TRBV30 and TRBJ1-1; no firm D call. CDR3 coding DNA: TGTGCCTGGAGTGTACACATGGAGACTGAAGCTTTCTTT. Amino acids: CAWSVHMETEAFF.